Listed below are T cell receptor beta chains from one sample, sequenced in a study of blood T cell repertoires in COVID-19. Clones were sequenced by immunoSEQ multiplex PCR, and TCRdb holds only the in-frame ones, with some missing. Among under 550,000 clones listed, about 87% were seen once. Material for sequencing was peripheral blood. Every receptor here comes from a man aged 18 to 30 with COVID-19, enrolled during active disease. CDR3s include the opening cysteine and the closing phenylalanine or tryptophan. D genes are given only for firm matches. For some rows the clone size is stated as once, few or many, or as a class when expanded; others skip it.

TRBV6-6	.	TRBJ1-4	.	TGTGCCAGCAGTTACGGAGGCGGAGAGTTGGAAAAACTGTTTTTT	CASSYGGGELEKLFF
TRBV29-1	.	TRBJ1-2	.	TGCAGCGTTGAGGCGGACTACACCTACACCTTC	CSVEADYTYTF
TRBV4-1	TRBD2	TRBJ2-2	.	TGCGCCAGCAGCCAAGGACTAGCGGCGAACACCGGGGAGCTGTTTTTT	CASSQGLAANTGELFF
TRBV6-6	.	TRBJ1-1	few	TGTGCCAGCAGTCTACCGGGGGAGGGAGCTTTCTTT	CASSLPGEGAFF
TRBV11-2	.	TRBJ2-7	.	TGTGCCAGCAGCAGGGGGGGAGTGTACGAGCAGTACTTC	CASSRGGVYEQYF
TRBV13	TRBD2	TRBJ2-7	.	TGTGCCAGCAGCCATTCACTAGCGGCCTCCTACGAGCAGTACTTC	CASSHSLAASYEQYF
TRBV28	.	TRBJ2-1	once	TGTGCCAGCAGTTTATTCTTGACTCGGCGGACTGACTCCTACAATGAGCAGTTCTTC	CASSLFLTRRTDSYNEQFF
TRBV5-6	TRBD1	TRBJ1-6	.	TGTGCCAGCAGCCTCGGGACAGCAAATTCACCCCTCCACTTT	CASSLGTANSPLHF
TRBV7-3	TRBD1	TRBJ2-5	.	TGTGCCAGCAGCTCGGGACAGCAAGAGACCCAGTACTTC	CASSSGQQETQYF
TRBV4-1	TRBD2	TRBJ2-7	.	TGCGCCAGCAGCTTTAGACTAGCGGAGAGCTCCTACGAGCAGTACTTC	CASSFRLAESSYEQYF
TRBV9	.	TRBJ2-1	.	TGTGCCAGCAGCGTCCTAGCTTTTAGGGCTGAGCAGTTCTTC	CASSVLAFRAEQFF
TRBV10-3	TRBD1	TRBJ2-3	.	TGTGCCATCAGTGACGTTGGGACAGGGGCCACAGATACGCAGTATTTT	CAISDVGTGATDTQYF
TRBV6-6	TRBD1	TRBJ2-7	.	TGTGCCAGCAAAATCGGACAGGGGGCCTACGAGCAGTACTTC	CASKIGQGAYEQYF
TRBV29-1	.	TRBJ1-3	.	TGCAGCGCCGTTCAGGGCTCTGGAAACACCATATATTTT	CSAVQGSGNTIYF
TRBV2	.	TRBJ2-1	.	TGTGCCAGCGGAGGGACTCGGGGTTACAATGAGCAGTTCTTC	CASGGTRGYNEQFF
TRBV10-1	TRBD2	TRBJ2-5	.	TGCGCCAGCAGTGAGTCGACGGGGGGAGAGACCCAGTACTTC	CASSESTGGETQYF
TRBV19	TRBD2	TRBJ2-1	once	TGTGCCAGTAGTGGGCTAGCGGGGTACAATGAGCAGTTCTTC	CASSGLAGYNEQFF